The T cell receptor (beta chain) under discussion was sequenced for a study of blood T cell repertoires in COVID-19. The V segment lost 7 bases and the J segment 5 bases; nucleotides outside the gene matches: 10. CDR1 is SQVTM, CDR2 ANQGSEA, per germline. This CDR3 region has 13 residues. This clone was counted between two and nine times. Produced via immunoSEQ multiplex PCR; TCRdb's table is partial and in-frame only. This table holds fewer than 90,000 clones, roughly 75% found once. The sample taken for sequencing was peripheral blood. The clonotype comes from a woman in her forties or fifties with acute or convalescent COVID-19. The gene calls are TRBV29-1 and TRBJ1-1; 7 positions agree with TRBD1. CDR3: CSADLTGDTEAFF. The CDR3, as DNA: TGCAGCGCCGACCTTACAGGGGATACTGAAGCTTTCTTT.